One and the same sample provided the 2 T cell receptor beta chains below, sequenced in a study of T cell changes during pregnancy in multiple sclerosis. TCRdb's table, derived via immunoSEQ multiplex PCR, lists solely in-frame clones and lacks some. The sample shows 55,000 to 70,000 clones, 80% to 90% of them seen only once. Here the sequenced sample was peripheral blood, taken in the first trimester of pregnancy. Source of these receptors: a female donor with multiple sclerosis, enrolled in a pregnancy study.

The gene calls are TRBV15 and TRBJ1-1; D perhaps matches TRBD1 (5 bases). This CDR3 region has 14 residues. V lost 5 bases, J lost 5 bases, and 15 bases lay in between. Germline assignment: CDR1 LNHNV and CDR2 YYDKDF (reference sequence). CDR3 DNA sequence: TGTGCCACCAGCGGGGTAGGGAAGGGGACTGAAGCTTTCTTT. Its protein product is CATSGVGKGTEAFF. The whole variable domain, remainder taken from reference TRBV15 and TRBJ1-1, is DAMVIQNPRYQVTQFGKPVTLSCSQTLNHNVMYWYQQKSSQAPKLLFHYYDKDFNNEADTPDNFQSRRPNTSFCFLDIRSPGLGDTAMYLCATSGVGKGTEAFFGQGTRLTVV.

About this clone: The conserved closing phenylalanine or tryptophan is absent in this CDR3, likely reflecting a read error. The CDR3: CAWRSGSSYNSPLHL. The DNA of the CDR3 is TGTGCCTGGAGAAGTGGTAGCTCCTATAATTCACCCCTCCACCTT. V usage is TRBV30 and J usage is TRBJ1-6; D unresolved. The V end was cut by 3 bases, the J end by 0 bases, with 9 bases between. Germline CDR1 GTSNPN, CDR2 SVGIG (reference sequence). The CDR3 is made up of 15 amino acids.